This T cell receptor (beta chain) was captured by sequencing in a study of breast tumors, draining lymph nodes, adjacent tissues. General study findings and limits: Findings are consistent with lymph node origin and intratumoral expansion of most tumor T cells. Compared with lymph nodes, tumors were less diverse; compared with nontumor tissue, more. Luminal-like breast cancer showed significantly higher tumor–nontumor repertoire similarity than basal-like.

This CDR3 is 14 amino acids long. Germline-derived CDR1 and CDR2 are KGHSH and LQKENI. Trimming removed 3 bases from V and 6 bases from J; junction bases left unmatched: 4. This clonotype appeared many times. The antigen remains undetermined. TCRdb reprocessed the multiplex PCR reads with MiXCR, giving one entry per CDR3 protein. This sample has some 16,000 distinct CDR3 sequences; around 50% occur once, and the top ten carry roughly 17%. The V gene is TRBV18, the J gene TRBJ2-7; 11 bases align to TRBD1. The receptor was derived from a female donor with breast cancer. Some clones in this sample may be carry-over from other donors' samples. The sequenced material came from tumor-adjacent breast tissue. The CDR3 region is CASSPGQGVIEQYF. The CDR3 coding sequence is TGTGCCAGCTCACCGGGACAGGGGGTTATCGAGCAGTACTTC.